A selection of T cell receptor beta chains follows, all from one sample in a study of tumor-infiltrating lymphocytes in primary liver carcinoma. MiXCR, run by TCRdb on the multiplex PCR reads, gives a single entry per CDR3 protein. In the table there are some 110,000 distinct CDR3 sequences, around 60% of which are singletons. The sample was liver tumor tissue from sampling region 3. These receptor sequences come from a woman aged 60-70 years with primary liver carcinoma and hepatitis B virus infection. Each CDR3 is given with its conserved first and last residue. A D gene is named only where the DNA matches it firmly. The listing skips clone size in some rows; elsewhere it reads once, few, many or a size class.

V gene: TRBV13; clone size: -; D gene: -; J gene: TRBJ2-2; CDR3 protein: CASSFSGPGGLFF; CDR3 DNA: TGTGCCAGCAGCTTTTCGGGCCCCGGGGGGCTGTTTTTT
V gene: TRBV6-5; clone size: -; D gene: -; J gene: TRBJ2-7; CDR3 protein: CASIGWRGRDSPTYEQYF; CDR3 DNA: TGTGCCAGCATCGGGTGGAGGGGAAGAGACTCACCCACCTACGAGCAGTACTTC
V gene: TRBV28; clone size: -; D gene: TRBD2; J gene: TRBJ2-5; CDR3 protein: CASSFPAGGLGETQYF; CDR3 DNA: TGTGCCAGCAGTTTTCCAGCGGGAGGGCTGGGAGAGACCCAGTACTTC
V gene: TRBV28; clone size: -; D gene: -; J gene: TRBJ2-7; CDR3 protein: CASRGWMALYEQYF; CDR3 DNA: TGTGCCAGCAGGGGATGGATGGCTTTGTACGAGCAGTACTTC
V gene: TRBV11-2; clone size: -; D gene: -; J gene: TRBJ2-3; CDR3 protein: CAGSLGIRREATDTQYF; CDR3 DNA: TGTGCAGGCAGCTTAGGGATTCGAAGGGAAGCCACAGATACGCAGTATTTT
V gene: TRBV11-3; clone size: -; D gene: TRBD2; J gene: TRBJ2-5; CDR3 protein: CASILGGLAVPLTLQETQYF; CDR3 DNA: TGTGCCAGCATCTTAGGGGGACTAGCGGTACCCCTCACCTTGCAAGAGACCCAGTACTTC
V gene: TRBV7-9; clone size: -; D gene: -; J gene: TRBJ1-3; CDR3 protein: CASRPGGSRNTIYF; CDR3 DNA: TGTGCCAGCAGACCCGGGGGGTCGCGAAACACCATATATTTT
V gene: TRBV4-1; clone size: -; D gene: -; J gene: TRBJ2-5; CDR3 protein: CASGQGSKYNQETQYF; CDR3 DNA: TGCGCCAGCGGCCAAGGGTCGAAATATAACCAAGAGACCCAGTACTTC
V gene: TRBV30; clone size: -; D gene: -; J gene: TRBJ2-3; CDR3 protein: CAWSVLTGRTDMQYF; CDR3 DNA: TGTGCCTGGAGTGTACTGACGGGCCGCACAGATATGCAGTATTTT
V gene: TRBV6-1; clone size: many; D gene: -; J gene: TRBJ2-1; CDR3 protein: CASSEAGSWRGEQFF; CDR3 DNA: TGTGCCAGCAGTGAAGCCGGGAGCTGGAGGGGTGAGCAGTTCTTC
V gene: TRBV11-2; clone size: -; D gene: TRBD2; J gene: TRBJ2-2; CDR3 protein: CAGSLVTSGGTGELFF; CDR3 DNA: TGTGCCGGCAGCTTAGTGACTAGCGGGGGCACCGGGGAGCTGTTTTTT
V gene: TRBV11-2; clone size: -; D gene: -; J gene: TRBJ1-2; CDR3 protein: CTSSLDPNRALRYGYTF; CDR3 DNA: TGTACCAGCAGCTTAGATCCGAACAGGGCGCTGCGCTATGGCTACACTTTC
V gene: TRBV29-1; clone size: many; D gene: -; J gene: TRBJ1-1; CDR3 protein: CSVRHDRNTEAFF; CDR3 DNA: TGCAGCGTTCGACACGACAGGAACACTGAAGCTTTCTTT
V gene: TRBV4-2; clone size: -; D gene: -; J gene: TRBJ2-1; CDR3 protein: CASSQGETDYNGQFF; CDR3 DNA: TGTGCCAGCAGTCAAGGGGAGACAGACTACAATGGGCAGTTCTTC
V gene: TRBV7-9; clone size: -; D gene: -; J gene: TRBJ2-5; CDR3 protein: CASSLASETQHF; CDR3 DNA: TGTGCCAGCAGCTTGGCCTCAGAGACCCAGCACTTC
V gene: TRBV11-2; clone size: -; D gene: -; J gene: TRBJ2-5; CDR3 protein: CACSLTIGVGETQYF; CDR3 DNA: TGTGCCTGCAGCCTGACGATAGGGGTGGGAGAGACCCAGTACTTC
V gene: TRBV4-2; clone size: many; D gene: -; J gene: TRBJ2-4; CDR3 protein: CASSQVVDKNIQYF; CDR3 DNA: TGTGCCAGCAGCCAAGTAGTGGACAAAAACATTCAGTACTTC
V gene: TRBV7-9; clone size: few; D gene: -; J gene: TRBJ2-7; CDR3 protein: CASTRRLDGREQYF; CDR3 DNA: TGTGCCAGCACCCGGAGACTAGATGGTCGCGAGCAGTACTTC
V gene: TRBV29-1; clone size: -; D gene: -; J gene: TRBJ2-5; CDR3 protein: CSVARGTQDTQYF; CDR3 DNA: TGCAGCGTCGCGAGGGGAACTCAAGATACCCAGTACTTC
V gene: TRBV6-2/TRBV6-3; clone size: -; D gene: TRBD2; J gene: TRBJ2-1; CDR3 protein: CANSSAEREPRGEQFF; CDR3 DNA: TGTGCCAACAGTTCTGCTGAGCGGGAGCCAAGGGGTGAGCAGTTCTTC
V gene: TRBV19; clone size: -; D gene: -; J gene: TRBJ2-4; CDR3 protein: CASSPDGGTNIQYF; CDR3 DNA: TGTGCCAGTAGTCCAGACGGCGGGACAAACATTCAGTACTTC
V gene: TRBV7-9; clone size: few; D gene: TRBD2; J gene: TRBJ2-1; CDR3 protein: CASSPPGLAGEGKREQFF; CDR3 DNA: TGTGCCAGCAGCCCCCCGGGACTAGCGGGAGAGGGTAAGCGGGAGCAGTTCTTC
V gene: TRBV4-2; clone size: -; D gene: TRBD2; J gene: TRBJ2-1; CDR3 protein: CASSRGTSGSKDSEQFF; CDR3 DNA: TGTGCCAGCAGCCGGGGGACTAGCGGGAGTAAAGATTCTGAGCAGTTCTTC
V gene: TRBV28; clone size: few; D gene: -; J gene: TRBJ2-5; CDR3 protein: CASSLPYSTSETQYF; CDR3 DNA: TGTGCCAGCAGTTTGCCCTACTCGACGAGCGAGACCCAGTACTTC
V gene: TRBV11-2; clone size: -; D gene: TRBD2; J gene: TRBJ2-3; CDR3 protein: CASNYGLGHKDTQYF; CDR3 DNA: TGTGCCAGCAACTACGGACTAGGACACAAAGATACGCAGTATTTT
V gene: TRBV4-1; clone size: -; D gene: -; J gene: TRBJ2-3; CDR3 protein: CPSSRTRDLDTQYF; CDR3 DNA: TGCCCCAGCAGCCGAACCAGGGACCTAGATACGCAGTATTTT
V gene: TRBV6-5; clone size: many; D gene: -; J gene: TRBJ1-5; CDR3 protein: CASSYSQGGNQPQHF; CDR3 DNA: TGTGCCAGCAGTTACAGTCAGGGAGGCAATCAGCCCCAGCATTTT
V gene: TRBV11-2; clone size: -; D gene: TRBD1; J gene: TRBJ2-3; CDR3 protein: CASSLERGGTDTQYF; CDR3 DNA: TGTGCCAGCAGCTTAGAACGAGGGGGCACGGATACGCAGTATTTT
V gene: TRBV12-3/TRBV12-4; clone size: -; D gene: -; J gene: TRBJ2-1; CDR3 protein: CVSSWAAIGEQFF; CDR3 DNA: TGTGTCAGCAGCTGGGCTGCAATAGGGGAGCAGTTCTTC
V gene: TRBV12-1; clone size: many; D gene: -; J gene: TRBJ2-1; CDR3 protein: CASTPDRETNNEQFF; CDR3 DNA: TGTGCCAGCACCCCGGACCGAGAAACCAACAATGAGCAGTTCTTC
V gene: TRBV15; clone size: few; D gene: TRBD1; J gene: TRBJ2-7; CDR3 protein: CATSTTVGTGGNEQYF; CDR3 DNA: TGTGCCACCAGCACCACCGTAGGGACAGGGGGAAACGAGCAGTACTTC